This T cell receptor beta chain was found in a study of cytomegalovirus exposure and HLA in healthy donors. Across the whole study: Membership in the Caucasian-associated ancestry cluster was found for around four fifths of approximately 430 genotyped donors. Study-level findings and limits: Most subjects' HLA-A and HLA-B alleles were reportedly predicted from TCR beta sequences.

The PCR made use of 60 Vbeta and 13 Jbeta primers. Assay used: immunoSEQ multiplex PCR; TCRdb lists only in-frame clones, some missing. The sample lists about 110,000 clones; around 79% were seen once. Concerning this clone itself: What it binds is unknown.

The specimen sequenced was PBMCs. The sequence came from a woman aged 35 to 49 in good health and CMV-seronegative.

The CDR3 sequence: CASTLGQPGPYGYTF. CDR3 nucleotide sequence: TGTGCCAGCACCCTAGGACAACCCGGCCCATATGGCTACACCTTC. The chain joins TRBV28 to TRBJ1-2, with D tentatively TRBD1 (5 bases). Between the trimmed V and J ends, which lost 7 bases and 5 bases, there was a span of 20 bases. Germline CDR1 reads MDHEN; CDR2 reads SYDVKM. The CDR3 consists of 15 residues.